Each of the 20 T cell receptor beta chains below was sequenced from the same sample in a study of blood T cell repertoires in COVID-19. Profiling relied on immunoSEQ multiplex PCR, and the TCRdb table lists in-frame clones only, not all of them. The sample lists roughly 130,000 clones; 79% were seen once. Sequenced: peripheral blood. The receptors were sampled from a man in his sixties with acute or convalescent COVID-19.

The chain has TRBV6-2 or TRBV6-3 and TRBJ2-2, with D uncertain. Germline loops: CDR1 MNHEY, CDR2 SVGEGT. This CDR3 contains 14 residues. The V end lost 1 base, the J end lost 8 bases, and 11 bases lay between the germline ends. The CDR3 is CASSYFQVSGELFF. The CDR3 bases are TGTGCCAGCAGTTACTTCCAGGTCTCGGGGGAGCTGTTTTTT.

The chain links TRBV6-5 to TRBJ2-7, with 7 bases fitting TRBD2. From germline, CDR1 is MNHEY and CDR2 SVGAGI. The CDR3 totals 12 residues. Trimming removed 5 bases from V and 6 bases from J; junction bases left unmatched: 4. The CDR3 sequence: CASSRLASEQYF. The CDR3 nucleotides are TGTGCCAGCAGTCGACTAGCTAGCGAGCAGTACTTC.

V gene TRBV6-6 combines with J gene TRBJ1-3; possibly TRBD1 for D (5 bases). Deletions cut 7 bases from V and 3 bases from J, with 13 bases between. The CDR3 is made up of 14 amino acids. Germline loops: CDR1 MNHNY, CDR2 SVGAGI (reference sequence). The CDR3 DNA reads TGTGCCAGCACCCTGGGGGGAAGTGGAAACACCATATATTTT. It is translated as CASTLGGSGNTIYF.

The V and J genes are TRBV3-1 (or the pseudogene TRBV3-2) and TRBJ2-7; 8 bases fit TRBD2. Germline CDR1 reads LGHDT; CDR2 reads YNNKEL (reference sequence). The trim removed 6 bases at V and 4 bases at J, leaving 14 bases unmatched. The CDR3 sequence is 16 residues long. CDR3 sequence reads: CASSNGRRLAGYEQYF. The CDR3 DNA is TGTGCCAGCAGTAACGGGAGGCGGCTAGCGGGTTACGAGCAGTACTTC.

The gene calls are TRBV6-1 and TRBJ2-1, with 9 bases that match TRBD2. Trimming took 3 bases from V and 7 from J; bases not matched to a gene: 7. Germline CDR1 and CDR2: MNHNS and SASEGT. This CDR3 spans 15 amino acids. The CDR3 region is CASSDASGISNEQFF. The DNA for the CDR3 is TGTGCCAGCAGTGACGCTAGCGGGATCAGTAATGAGCAGTTCTTC.

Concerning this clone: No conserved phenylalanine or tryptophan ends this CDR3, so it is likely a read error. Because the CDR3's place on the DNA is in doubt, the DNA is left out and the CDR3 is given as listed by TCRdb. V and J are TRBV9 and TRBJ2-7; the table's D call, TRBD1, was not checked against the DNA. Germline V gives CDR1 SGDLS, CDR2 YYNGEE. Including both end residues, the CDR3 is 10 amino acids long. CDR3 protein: CASNPALLSP.

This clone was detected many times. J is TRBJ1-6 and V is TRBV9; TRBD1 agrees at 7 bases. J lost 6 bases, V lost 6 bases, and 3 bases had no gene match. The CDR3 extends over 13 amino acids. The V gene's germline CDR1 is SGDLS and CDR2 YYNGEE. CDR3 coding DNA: TGTGCCAGCACCCGGGACAGTAATTCACCCCTCCACTTT. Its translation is CASTRDSNSPLHF.

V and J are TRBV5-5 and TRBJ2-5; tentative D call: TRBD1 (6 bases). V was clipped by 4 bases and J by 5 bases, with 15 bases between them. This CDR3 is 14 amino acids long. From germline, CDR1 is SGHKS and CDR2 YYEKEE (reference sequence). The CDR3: CASSPTGLYETQYF. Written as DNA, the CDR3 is TGTGCCAGCAGCCCTACAGGGTTGTATGAGACCCAGTACTTC.

The CDR3 nucleotides read TGTGCCAGCAGCCAAGTGACAGGGGGACGCCAGCATTTT. Translation: CASSQVTGGRQHF. The rearrangement uses TRBV3-1 (or the pseudogene TRBV3-2) and TRBJ1-5, with 9 bases matching TRBD1. This CDR3 is built from 13 residues. V gave up 1 base and J gave up 12 bases; unmatched junction bases: 4. The germline V gene has CDR1 LGHDT and CDR2 YNNKEL (reference sequence).

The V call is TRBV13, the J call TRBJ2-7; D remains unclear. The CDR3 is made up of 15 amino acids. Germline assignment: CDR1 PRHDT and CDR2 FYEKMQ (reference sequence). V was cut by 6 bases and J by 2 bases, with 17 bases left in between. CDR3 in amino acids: CASSSYREKTYEQYF. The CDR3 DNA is TGTGCCAGCAGTTCCTATCGAGAGAAAACCTACGAGCAGTACTTC.

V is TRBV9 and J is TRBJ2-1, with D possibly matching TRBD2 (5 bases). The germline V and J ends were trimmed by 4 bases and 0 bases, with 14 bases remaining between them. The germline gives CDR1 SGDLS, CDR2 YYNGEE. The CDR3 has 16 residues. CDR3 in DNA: TGTGCCAGCAGCCCGACCGGACTCAGCTCCTACAATGAGCAGTTCTTC. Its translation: CASSPTGLSSYNEQFF.

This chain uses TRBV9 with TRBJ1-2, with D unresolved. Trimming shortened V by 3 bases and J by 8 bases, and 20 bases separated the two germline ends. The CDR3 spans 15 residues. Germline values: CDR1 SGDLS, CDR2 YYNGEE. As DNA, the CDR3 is TGTGCCAGCAGCGCATCCTCTCTCCCAACTATGGGCTACACCTTC. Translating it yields CASSASSLPTMGYTF.

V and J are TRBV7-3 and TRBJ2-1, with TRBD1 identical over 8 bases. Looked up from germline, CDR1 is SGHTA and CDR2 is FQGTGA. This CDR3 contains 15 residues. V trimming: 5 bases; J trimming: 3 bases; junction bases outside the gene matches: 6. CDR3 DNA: TGTGCCAGCAGCCTGGTCGGGACAGGCTACAATGAGCAGTTCTTC. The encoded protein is CASSLVGTGYNEQFF.

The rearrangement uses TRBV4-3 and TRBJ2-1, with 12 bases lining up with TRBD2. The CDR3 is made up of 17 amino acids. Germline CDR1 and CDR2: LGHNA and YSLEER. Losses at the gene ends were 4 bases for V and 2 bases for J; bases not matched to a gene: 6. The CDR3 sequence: CASSRLAGGQAYNEQFF. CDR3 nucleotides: TGCGCCAGCAGCCGGCTAGCGGGAGGGCAGGCCTACAATGAGCAGTTCTTC.

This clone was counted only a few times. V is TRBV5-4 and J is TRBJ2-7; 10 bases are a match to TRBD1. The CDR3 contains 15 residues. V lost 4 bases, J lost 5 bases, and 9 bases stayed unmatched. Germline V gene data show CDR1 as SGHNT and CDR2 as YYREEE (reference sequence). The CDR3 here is CASSRSGTGANEQYF. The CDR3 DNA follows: TGTGCCAGCAGCCGTTCCGGGACAGGGGCCAACGAGCAGTACTTC.

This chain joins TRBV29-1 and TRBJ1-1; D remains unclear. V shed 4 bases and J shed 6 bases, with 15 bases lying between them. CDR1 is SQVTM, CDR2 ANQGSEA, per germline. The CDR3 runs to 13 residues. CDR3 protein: CSVGAGDGAEAFF. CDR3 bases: TGCAGCGTTGGAGCCGGGGATGGGGCTGAAGCTTTCTTT. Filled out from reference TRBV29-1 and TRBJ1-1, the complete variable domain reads SAVISQKPSRDICQRGTSLTIQCQVDSQVTMMFWYRQQPGQSLTLIATANQGSEATYESGFVIDKFPISRPNLTFSTLTVSNMSPEDSSIYLCSVGAGDGAEAFFGQGTRLTVV.

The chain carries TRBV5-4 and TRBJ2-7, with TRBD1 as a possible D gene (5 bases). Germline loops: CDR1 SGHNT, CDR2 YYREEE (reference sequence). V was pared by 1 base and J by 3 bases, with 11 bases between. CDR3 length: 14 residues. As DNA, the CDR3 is TGTGCCAGCAGCTTGCAGGGAACCATCTACGAGCAGTACTTC. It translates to CASSLQGTIYEQYF.

This chain's CDR3 is CASKGLGLITGELFF. The CDR3 DNA follows: TGTGCCAGCAAGGGCCTGGGACTGATCACCGGGGAGCTGTTTTTT. The J gene is TRBJ2-2, the V gene TRBV2; D might be TRBD2 (6 bases). Trimming took off 7 bases at V and 4 bases at J, with 16 bases between the two ends. Germline CDR1 is SNHLY and CDR2 is FYNNEI. There are 15 residues in the CDR3.

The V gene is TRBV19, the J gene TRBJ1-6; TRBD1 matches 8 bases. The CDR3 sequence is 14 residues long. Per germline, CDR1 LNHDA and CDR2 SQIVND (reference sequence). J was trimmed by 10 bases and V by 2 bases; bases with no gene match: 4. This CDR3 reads CASSIRQGYSPLHF. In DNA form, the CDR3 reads TGTGCCAGTAGTATACGACAGGGGTACTCACCCCTCCACTTT.

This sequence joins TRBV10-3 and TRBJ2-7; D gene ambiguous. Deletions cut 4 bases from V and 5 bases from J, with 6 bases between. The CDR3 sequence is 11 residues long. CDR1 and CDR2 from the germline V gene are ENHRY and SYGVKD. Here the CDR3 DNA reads TGTGCCATCAGTGGGCCCAACGAGCAGTACTTC. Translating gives CAISGPNEQYF.